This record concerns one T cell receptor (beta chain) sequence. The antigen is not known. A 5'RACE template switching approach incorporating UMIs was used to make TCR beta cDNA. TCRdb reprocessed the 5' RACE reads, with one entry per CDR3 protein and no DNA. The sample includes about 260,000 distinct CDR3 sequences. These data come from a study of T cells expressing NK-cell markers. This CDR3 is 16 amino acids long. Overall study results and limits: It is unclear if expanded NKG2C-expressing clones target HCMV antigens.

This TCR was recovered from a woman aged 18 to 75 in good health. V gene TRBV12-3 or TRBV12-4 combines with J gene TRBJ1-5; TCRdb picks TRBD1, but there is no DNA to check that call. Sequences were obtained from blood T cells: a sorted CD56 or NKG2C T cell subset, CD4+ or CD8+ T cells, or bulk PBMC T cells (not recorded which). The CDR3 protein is CASSRGGTGSNQPQHF.